A single sample is the source of the 10 T cell receptor beta chains below, sequenced in a study of OX40 agonist ivuxolimab in advanced cancers. This table comes from immunoSEQ multiplex PCR, and its TCRdb copy is limited to in-frame clones, with some not included. The sample has 60,000 to 80,000 clones, around 82% seen once. Specimen: CD4+ or CD8+ T cells sorted from blood, collected in a trial of the OX40 agonist ivuxolimab. The source of these receptors is an adult with an advanced solid tumor such as melanoma, head and neck, liver or kidney cancer.

A note on this clone: Germline and junction disagree at one end, which may indicate a read error. This rearrangement joins TRBV7-7 to TRBJ2-3, with 11 nucleotides matching TRBD2. Germline V gene sequence: CDR1 SSHAT, CDR2 FNYEAQ (reference sequence). This CDR3 is built from 15 residues. The CDR3 DNA follows: TGTGCTAGCAGCTTAGGTCTAGCGGGGGGAGATACGCAGTATTTT. It translates to CASSLGLAGGDTQYF.

This clone was seen a handful of times. V and J are TRBV7-3 and TRBJ1-1; TRBD1 matches at 11 bases. CDR1 is SGHTA, CDR2 FQGTGA, per germline. This CDR3 region has 16 residues. Trimming cost V 0 bases and J 6 bases; bases outside gene matches: 6. DNA of the CDR3: TGTGCCAGCAGCTTAACGGTGGGACAGGGGGTATCTGAAGCTTTCTTT. Translating it yields CASSLTVGQGVSEAFF.

The chain carries TRBV7-9 and TRBJ1-6; D perhaps matches TRBD1 (5 bases). The CDR3 covers 17 residues. Germline values: CDR1 SEHNR, CDR2 FQNEAQ (reference sequence). With 3 bases removed from V and 7 bases from J, the gap between germline ends came to 19 bases. Written as DNA, the CDR3 is TGTGCCAGCAGCTTCGCTTCTTCGACGGGGGGAAATTCACCCCTCCACTTT. Translated, it gives CASSFASSTGGNSPLHF.

The V call is TRBV6-5, the J call TRBJ1-2; D remains unclear. The CDR3 sequence is 11 residues long. V gave up 6 bases and J gave up 7 bases, with 9 bases separating them. CDR1 is MNHEY and CDR2 is SVGAGI in the germline V gene. The CDR3, as DNA: TGTGCCAGCAGGGAAATCTCTGGCTACACCTTC. Encoded protein: CASREISGYTF.

The V call is TRBV6-6, the J call TRBJ1-1; 7 bases are shared with TRBD1. The CDR3 contains 15 residues. The germline V gene encodes CDR1 MNHNY and CDR2 SVGAGI (reference sequence). Unmatched junction bases numbered 7, after V lost 6 bases and J lost 0 bases. The CDR3 reads CASRTQGRMNTEAFF. DNA for the CDR3: TGTGCCAGCAGAACACAGGGGCGTATGAACACTGAAGCTTTCTTT.

This chain joins TRBV5-5 and TRBJ1-1, with 7 bases lining up with TRBD1. Per the germline V gene, CDR1 is SGHKS and CDR2 is YYEKEE (reference sequence). With V trimmed by 2 bases and J by 1 base, 2 bases remained unmatched. The CDR3 consists of 14 residues. DNA of the CDR3: TGTGCCAGCAGCTTTCGGGACAGGAACACTGAAGCTTTCTTT. Protein product: CASSFRDRNTEAFF.

The J gene is TRBJ1-1, the V gene TRBV6-5; D ambiguous. This CDR3 region has 14 residues. Germline assignment: CDR1 MNHEY and CDR2 SVGAGI. Trimming removed 4 bases from V and 1 base from J, with 10 bases in between. The CDR3 nucleotides read TGTGCCAGCAGTTCCCGACTGGGGAACACTGAAGCTTTCTTT. This gives the protein CASSSRLGNTEAFF.

V usage is TRBV6-5 and J usage is TRBJ1-4; possibly TRBD1 for D (5 bases). V lost 0 bases to trimming and J lost 12 bases, with 20 bases between them. CDR1 and CDR2 from the germline V gene are MNHEY and SVGAGI. The CDR3 loop spans 16 amino acids. The CDR3 reads CASSYSRGSRIPQLFF. CDR3 in DNA: TGTGCCAGCAGTTACTCTCGGGGCTCGCGGATACCTCAACTGTTTTTT.

The chain is built from TRBV11-2 and TRBJ2-7; 9 bases map to TRBD2. After removal of 4 bases from V and 4 bases from J, the junction contained 8 bases not matched to a gene. Germline CDR1 is SGHAT and CDR2 is FQNNGV. CDR3 length: 15 amino acids. CDR3 loop: CASSYLSGGWYEQYF. In DNA, the CDR3 is TGTGCCAGCAGCTACCTTAGCGGGGGTTGGTACGAGCAGTACTTC.

This CDR3 reads CASSVGDRGFGANVLTF. The CDR3 DNA sequence: TGTGCCAGCAGCGTAGGGGACAGGGGTTTTGGGGCCAACGTCCTGACTTTC. The chain carries TRBV9 and TRBJ2-6; 10 positions agree with TRBD1. J was trimmed by 3 bases and V by 0 bases; bases with no gene match: 3. Germline-derived CDR1 and CDR2 are SGDLS and YYNGEE. CDR3 length: 17 amino acids.